The 2 T cell receptor beta chains listed next were all sequenced from one sample in a study of blood T cell repertoires in COVID-19. Assay used: immunoSEQ multiplex PCR; TCRdb lists only in-frame clones, some missing. The sample contains roughly 73,000 clones, 80% to 90% of which appear only once. Input material: peripheral blood. These receptors all come from a woman aged 70 to 79 with acute or convalescent COVID-19.

V usage is TRBV5-1 and J usage is TRBJ1-2; TRBD1 agrees at 10 bases. This CDR3 has 16 residues. Germline CDR1 and CDR2: SGHRS and YFSETQ. Losses at the gene ends were 4 bases for V and 7 bases for J; bases not matched to a gene: 13. The CDR3 DNA reads TGCGCCAGCAGCCCTAGACAGGGGGCCTCCTTCGGTGGCTACACCTTC. Encoded protein: CASSPRQGASFGGYTF.

The chain is built from TRBV6-5 and TRBJ1-2; 8 bases match TRBD1. Germline CDR1 is MNHEY and CDR2 is SVGAGI. This CDR3 has 14 residues. Unmatched junction bases numbered 8, after V lost 7 bases and J lost 4 bases. The CDR3 spells CASTAGGRGYGYTF. The CDR3 DNA sequence: TGTGCCAGCACCGCAGGGGGCCGGGGCTATGGCTACACCTTC.